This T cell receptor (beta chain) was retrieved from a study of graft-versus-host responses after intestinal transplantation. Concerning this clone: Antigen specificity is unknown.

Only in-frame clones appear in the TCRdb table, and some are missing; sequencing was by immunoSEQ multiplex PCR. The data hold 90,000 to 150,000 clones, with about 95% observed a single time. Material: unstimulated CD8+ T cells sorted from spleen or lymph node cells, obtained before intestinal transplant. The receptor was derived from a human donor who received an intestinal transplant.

CDR3 bases: TGTGCCACCAGCAGAGTCTTTAAGAGAACTAGCGGGAGCCTTTACGAGCAGTACTTC. It yields the protein CATSRVFKRTSGSLYEQYF. The chain uses TRBV15 and TRBJ2-7; 11 nucleotides align to TRBD2. The CDR3 is 19 residues long. Germline CDR1 and CDR2: LNHNV and YYDKDF (reference sequence). The V and J ends lost 1 base and 4 bases, in that order; junction bases with no gene match: 15.